A selection of T cell receptor beta chains follows, all from one sample in a study of blood T cell repertoires in COVID-19. Some clones are missing from TCRdb's copy, which holds only in-frame ones; the method was immunoSEQ multiplex PCR. The sample holds approximately 210,000 clones; around 94% are singletons and the top ten take roughly 0.76%. The sequenced material came from peripheral blood. The receptors originated from a man between 25 and 39 years old with COVID-19, enrolled during active disease. CDR3s include the opening cysteine and the closing phenylalanine or tryptophan. A D gene is named only where the DNA matches it firmly. Clone size, where shown, is once, few, many, or a class for clones that have expanded.

>TRBD1|TRBV3-1/TRBV3-2|.|TRBJ2-5
CASSQWGQGAETQYF
TGTGCCAGCAGCCAATGGGGACAGGGGGCAGAGACCCAGTACTTC
>.|TRBV5-1|.|TRBJ2-3
CASSPLRGNTDTQYF
TGCGCCAGCAGCCCCCTTCGTGGCAACACAGATACGCAGTATTTT
>TRBD2|TRBV19|.|TRBJ2-4
CASQKTSGGENIQYF
TGTGCCAGCCAAAAGACTAGCGGGGGCGAAAACATTCAGTACTTC
>TRBD2|TRBV10-1|.|TRBJ2-2
CASSEPSGGAPTGELFF
TGCGCCAGCAGTGAACCTAGCGGGGGGGCCCCCACCGGGGAGCTGTTTTTT
>.|TRBV7-6|.|TRBJ2-4
CASSSPSSGGNIQYF
TGTGCCAGCAGCTCTCCGAGTTCGGGTGGAAACATTCAGTACTTC
>.|TRBV25-1|.|TRBJ2-7
CASSESWAYEQYF
TGTGCCAGCAGTGAATCTTGGGCATACGAGCAGTACTTC
>.|TRBV18|.|TRBJ1-3
CASSPPWQGTIVGNTIYF
TGTGCCAGCTCACCACCCTGGCAGGGGACGATAGTGGGAAACACCATATATTTT
>.|TRBV3-1/TRBV3-2|.|TRBJ1-2
CASSQDLGASGYTF
TGTGCCAGCAGCCAAGATTTGGGGGCTAGTGGCTACACCTTC
>TRBD1|TRBV5-1|.|TRBJ1-1
CASSSTTGGFTEAFF
TGCGCCAGCAGCAGCACCACAGGGGGATTCACTGAAGCTTTCTTT
>.|TRBV19|.|TRBJ1-1
CASSISDTLPAFF
TGTGCCAGTAGTATCTCAGACACTTTGCCAGCTTTCTTT
>.|TRBV9|.|TRBJ2-3
CASSPYRTTDTQYF
TGTGCCAGCAGCCCTTACAGGACGACAGATACGCAGTATTTT
>TRBD2|TRBV9|.|TRBJ2-1
CASSDPSGGAISYNEQFF
TGTGCCAGCAGCGACCCTAGCGGGGGGGCCATCTCCTACAATGAGCAGTTCTTC
>.|TRBV2|.|TRBJ1-1
CASSPARATEAFF
TGTGCCAGCAGCCCCGCCAGGGCAACTGAAGCTTTCTTT
>.|TRBV5-5|.|TRBJ2-4
CASSLVDSILGAKNIQYF
TGTGCCAGCAGCTTAGTGGACTCCATCCTGGGTGCCAAAAACATTCAGTACTTC
>.|TRBV6-5|once|TRBJ2-4
CASTGGLAKNIQYF
TGTGCCAGCACCGGGGGGCTAGCCAAAAACATTCAGTACTTC
>.|TRBV7-3|.|TRBJ1-1
CASSQLGGMNTEAFF
TGTGCCAGCAGCCAGTTGGGGGGTATGAACACTGAAGCTTTCTTT
>.|TRBV7-9|.|TRBJ1-4
CASSEHRDIEGEKLFF
TGTGCCAGCAGCGAACACCGGGACATTGAAGGTGAAAAACTGTTTTTT